This is a list of T cell receptor beta chains from one sample in a study of Ad26.COV2.S vaccination and SARS-CoV-2 variants. The repertoire was sequenced with immunoSEQ multiplex PCR; TCRdb's copy has only in-frame clones and lacks some. The data contain 500,000 or so clones, roughly 89% of them seen just once; the ten biggest clones take up 2% to 3%. This material consisted of peripheral blood, taken in a trial of Ad26.COV2.S vaccine versus placebo. The receptors were gathered from a person between 18 and 60 years old who received the Ad26.COV2.S COVID-19 vaccine or a placebo. CDR3s include the opening cysteine and the closing phenylalanine or tryptophan. D genes are given only for firm matches. Expanded clones get a size class; other rows say once, few or many, or leave the size out.

J gene: TRBJ1-3
D gene: NA
clone size: NA
V gene: TRBV7-2
CDR3 protein: CASSGGLGNTIYF
CDR3 DNA: TGTGCCAGCAGCGGGGGCCTTGGAAACACCATATATTTT

J gene: TRBJ1-1
D gene: TRBD1
clone size: NA
V gene: TRBV19
CDR3 protein: CAGRGTANTEAFF
CDR3 DNA: TGTGCCGGCCGAGGGACAGCTAACACTGAAGCTTTCTTT

J gene: TRBJ2-1
D gene: NA
clone size: NA
V gene: TRBV5-8
CDR3 protein: CASSLVGGNEFF
CDR3 DNA: TGTGCCAGCAGCTTGGTGGGCGGAAACGAGTTCTTC

J gene: TRBJ1-4
D gene: NA
clone size: NA
V gene: TRBV5-1
CDR3 protein: CASSPLQAGNEKLFF
CDR3 DNA: TGCGCCAGCAGCCCACTTCAGGCCGGAAATGAAAAACTGTTTTTT

J gene: TRBJ2-1
D gene: TRBD2
clone size: NA
V gene: TRBV10-3
CDR3 protein: CAISGEGGLAGYEQFF
CDR3 DNA: TGTGCCATCAGCGGGGAGGGGGGACTAGCGGGGTATGAGCAGTTCTTC

J gene: TRBJ2-2
D gene: NA
clone size: NA
V gene: TRBV19
CDR3 protein: CASSSAATGELFF
CDR3 DNA: TGTGCCAGTAGTTCGGCAGCAACCGGGGAGCTGTTTTTT

J gene: TRBJ2-2
D gene: TRBD1
clone size: NA
V gene: TRBV5-1
CDR3 protein: CASSLGRDRILSGELFF
CDR3 DNA: TGCGCCAGCAGCTTGGGGCGGGACAGGATCTTGAGCGGGGAGCTGTTTTTT

J gene: TRBJ1-5
D gene: TRBD1
clone size: NA
V gene: TRBV5-6
CDR3 protein: CASSLGDRAQPQHF
CDR3 DNA: TGTGCCAGCAGCTTAGGGGACAGGGCCCAGCCCCAGCATTTT

J gene: TRBJ1-5
D gene: NA
clone size: NA
V gene: TRBV24-1
CDR3 protein: CATSDSNRGFGSSNQPQHF
CDR3 DNA: TGTGCCACCAGTGATTCTAACCGGGGGTTTGGGTCCAGCAATCAGCCCCAGCATTTT

J gene: TRBJ1-2
D gene: TRBD1
clone size: NA
V gene: TRBV5-4
CDR3 protein: CASSLSDRELYGYTF
CDR3 DNA: TGTGCCAGCAGCTTGTCAGACAGGGAACTCTATGGCTACACCTTC

J gene: TRBJ2-2
D gene: TRBD1
clone size: NA
V gene: TRBV5-1
CDR3 protein: CASSPGTGDGELFF
CDR3 DNA: TGCGCCAGCAGCCCCGGGACAGGAGACGGGGAGCTGTTTTTT

J gene: TRBJ2-2
D gene: NA
clone size: NA
V gene: TRBV4-3
CDR3 protein: CASSQDQHPGELFF
CDR3 DNA: TGCGCCAGCAGCCAAGATCAGCACCCCGGGGAGCTGTTTTTT

J gene: TRBJ2-5
D gene: TRBD2
clone size: NA
V gene: TRBV4-1
CDR3 protein: CASSQARGLATQETQYF
CDR3 DNA: TGCGCCAGCAGCCAAGCCAGGGGACTAGCGACACAAGAGACCCAGTACTTC

J gene: TRBJ1-1
D gene: NA
clone size: NA
V gene: TRBV5-4
CDR3 protein: CASSLRARGPNTEAFF
CDR3 DNA: TGTGCCAGCAGCTTGAGGGCGAGGGGACCGAACACTGAAGCTTTCTTT

J gene: TRBJ2-3
D gene: NA
clone size: once
V gene: TRBV5-1
CDR3 protein: CASSFNREGDTQYF
CDR3 DNA: TGCGCCAGCAGCTTTAACAGGGAGGGAGATACGCAGTATTTT

J gene: TRBJ2-5
D gene: NA
clone size: few
V gene: TRBV18
CDR3 protein: CASSPGETQYF
CDR3 DNA: TGTGCCAGCTCACCGGGAGAGACCCAGTACTTC

J gene: TRBJ2-3
D gene: NA
clone size: NA
V gene: TRBV5-1
CDR3 protein: CASSLEALTGTQYF
CDR3 DNA: TGCGCCAGCAGCTTGGAAGCATTGACGGGTACGCAGTATTTT

J gene: TRBJ1-4
D gene: NA
clone size: NA
V gene: TRBV30
CDR3 protein: CAWSAGVTEKLFF
CDR3 DNA: TGTGCCTGGAGTGCAGGGGTTACTGAAAAACTGTTTTTT

J gene: TRBJ1-1
D gene: NA
clone size: NA
V gene: TRBV15
CDR3 protein: CATSRARENAAFF
CDR3 DNA: TGTGCCACCAGCAGAGCCAGGGAGAATGCGGCTTTCTTT

J gene: TRBJ2-7
D gene: NA
clone size: few
V gene: TRBV7-9
CDR3 protein: CASSLAFAGGAVGYEQYF
CDR3 DNA: TGTGCCAGCAGCTTAGCGTTTGCCGGAGGGGCGGTGGGTTACGAGCAGTACTTC

J gene: TRBJ1-1
D gene: NA
clone size: NA
V gene: TRBV5-6
CDR3 protein: CASSLVHTEAFF
CDR3 DNA: TGTGCCAGCAGCTTGGTTCACACTGAAGCTTTCTTT

J gene: TRBJ2-1
D gene: TRBD1
clone size: once
V gene: TRBV15
CDR3 protein: CATRISRGQNEQFF
CDR3 DNA: TGTGCCACCAGGATTTCGAGGGGGCAGAATGAGCAGTTCTTC

J gene: TRBJ1-6
D gene: NA
clone size: NA
V gene: TRBV12-3/TRBV12-4
CDR3 protein: CASSLQGPPLHF
CDR3 DNA: TGTGCCAGCAGTCTACAGGGTCCTCCCCTCCACTTT

J gene: TRBJ2-3
D gene: TRBD1
clone size: NA
V gene: TRBV6-2/TRBV6-3
CDR3 protein: CASSPPGKGQGYSTDTQYF
CDR3 DNA: TGTGCCAGCAGCCCGCCAGGGAAGGGACAGGGATATAGCACAGATACGCAGTATTTT

J gene: TRBJ1-4
D gene: TRBD1
clone size: NA
V gene: TRBV9
CDR3 protein: CASSVDGRTGGEKLFF
CDR3 DNA: TGTGCCAGCAGCGTAGATGGGAGGACAGGGGGTGAAAAACTGTTTTTT

J gene: TRBJ1-1
D gene: NA
clone size: once
V gene: TRBV19
CDR3 protein: CASSTGTEAFF
CDR3 DNA: TGTGCCAGTAGTACAGGGACTGAAGCTTTCTTT

J gene: TRBJ1-4
D gene: NA
clone size: once
V gene: TRBV4-3
CDR3 protein: CASSQGTDERREKLFF
CDR3 DNA: TGCGCCAGCAGCCAAGGGACAGATGAGCGCCGTGAAAAACTGTTTTTT

J gene: TRBJ2-2
D gene: TRBD1
clone size: once
V gene: TRBV9
CDR3 protein: CASSPSAGGAAGELFF
CDR3 DNA: TGTGCCAGCAGCCCCTCGGCAGGGGGCGCGGCCGGGGAGCTGTTTTTT

J gene: TRBJ2-3
D gene: NA
clone size: NA
V gene: TRBV2
CDR3 protein: CASRALALTTDTQYF
CDR3 DNA: TGTGCCAGCAGAGCCCTAGCCCTGACAACAGATACGCAGTATTTT

J gene: TRBJ1-5
D gene: NA
clone size: NA
V gene: TRBV6-5
CDR3 protein: CASSYLRDQPQHF
CDR3 DNA: TGTGCCAGCAGTTATCTGCGTGATCAGCCCCAGCATTTT

J gene: TRBJ2-2
D gene: NA
clone size: NA
V gene: TRBV4-2
CDR3 protein: CASSLLGHVNTGELFF
CDR3 DNA: TGTGCCAGCAGTCTCCTGGGACACGTAAACACCGGGGAGCTGTTTTTT

J gene: TRBJ2-7
D gene: NA
clone size: NA
V gene: TRBV6-6
CDR3 protein: CASSYWGAANEQYF
CDR3 DNA: TGTGCCAGCAGTTACTGGGGTGCGGCTAACGAGCAGTACTTC

J gene: TRBJ2-1
D gene: TRBD2
clone size: NA
V gene: TRBV6-5
CDR3 protein: CASSSSPSGISNEQFF
CDR3 DNA: TGTGCCAGCAGTTCCTCACCTAGCGGGATATCTAATGAGCAGTTCTTC

J gene: TRBJ1-2
D gene: NA
clone size: NA
V gene: TRBV4-3
CDR3 protein: CASSQDTGLGYTF
CDR3 DNA: TGCGCCAGCAGCCAAGATACAGGGCTGGGCTACACCTTC

J gene: TRBJ1-2
D gene: TRBD1
clone size: NA
V gene: TRBV28
CDR3 protein: CASSSQGQGARLGGYTF
CDR3 DNA: TGTGCCAGCAGTTCTCAGGGACAGGGGGCTCGCCTGGGTGGCTACACCTTC

J gene: TRBJ1-3
D gene: TRBD1
clone size: once
V gene: TRBV27
CDR3 protein: CASSSYYYRGPSGNTIYF
CDR3 DNA: TGTGCCAGCAGTTCCTACTATTACAGGGGGCCCTCTGGAAACACCATATATTTT

J gene: TRBJ2-3
D gene: NA
clone size: NA
V gene: TRBV5-4
CDR3 protein: CASSLKEGADTQYF
CDR3 DNA: TGTGCCAGCAGCTTGAAGGAGGGAGCAGATACGCAGTATTTT

J gene: TRBJ2-3
D gene: NA
clone size: once
V gene: TRBV6-5
CDR3 protein: CASSSGQFFSTDTQYF
CDR3 DNA: TGTGCCAGCAGTTCAGGACAGTTTTTTAGCACAGATACGCAGTATTTT

J gene: TRBJ2-3
D gene: TRBD2
clone size: NA
V gene: TRBV28
CDR3 protein: CASSLVWRGGTDTQYF
CDR3 DNA: TGTGCCAGCAGTTTGGTTTGGCGGGGGGGCACAGATACGCAGTATTTT

J gene: TRBJ2-3
D gene: NA
clone size: NA
V gene: TRBV24-1
CDR3 protein: CATSDLPGASTDTQYF
CDR3 DNA: TGTGCCACCAGTGATTTGCCAGGGGCAAGCACAGATACGCAGTATTTT

J gene: TRBJ2-5
D gene: TRBD1
clone size: NA
V gene: TRBV6-5
CDR3 protein: CASTGGGRTQYF
CDR3 DNA: TGTGCCAGTACAGGGGGCGGTCGGACCCAGTACTTC

J gene: TRBJ1-2
D gene: NA
clone size: NA
V gene: TRBV28
CDR3 protein: CASSLSLWGYTF
CDR3 DNA: TGTGCCAGCAGTCTCAGCCTTTGGGGCTACACCTTC

J gene: TRBJ1-1
D gene: NA
clone size: NA
V gene: TRBV6-4
CDR3 protein: CASSERTYTEAFF
CDR3 DNA: TGTGCCAGCAGTGAAAGGACCTACACTGAAGCTTTCTTT

J gene: TRBJ1-1
D gene: NA
clone size: NA
V gene: TRBV29-1
CDR3 protein: CSVGGKNTEAFF
CDR3 DNA: TGCAGCGTTGGCGGGAAGAACACTGAAGCTTTCTTT

J gene: TRBJ1-1
D gene: NA
clone size: NA
V gene: TRBV6-2/TRBV6-3
CDR3 protein: CASSLLGWDSCLF
CDR3 DNA: TGTGCCAGCAGCCTGTTGGGTTGGGATTCTTGTCTCTTT

J gene: TRBJ1-5
D gene: TRBD1
clone size: NA
V gene: TRBV27
CDR3 protein: CASSPDRSLSNQPQHF
CDR3 DNA: TGTGCCAGCAGCCCGGACAGGTCCTTGAGCAATCAGCCCCAGCATTTT

J gene: TRBJ2-7
D gene: TRBD2
clone size: NA
V gene: TRBV5-1
CDR3 protein: CASRRLAGLVYEQYF
CDR3 DNA: TGCGCCAGCAGAAGACTAGCGGGGCTCGTCTACGAGCAGTACTTC

J gene: TRBJ1-2
D gene: TRBD1
clone size: NA
V gene: TRBV15
CDR3 protein: CATSTRTGGYGYTF
CDR3 DNA: TGTGCCACCAGCACGAGGACAGGGGGCTATGGCTACACCTTC

J gene: TRBJ1-1
D gene: NA
clone size: NA
V gene: TRBV18
CDR3 protein: CASSPQGGGSEAFF
CDR3 DNA: TGTGCCAGCTCACCACAGGGCGGGGGCTCTGAAGCTTTCTTT